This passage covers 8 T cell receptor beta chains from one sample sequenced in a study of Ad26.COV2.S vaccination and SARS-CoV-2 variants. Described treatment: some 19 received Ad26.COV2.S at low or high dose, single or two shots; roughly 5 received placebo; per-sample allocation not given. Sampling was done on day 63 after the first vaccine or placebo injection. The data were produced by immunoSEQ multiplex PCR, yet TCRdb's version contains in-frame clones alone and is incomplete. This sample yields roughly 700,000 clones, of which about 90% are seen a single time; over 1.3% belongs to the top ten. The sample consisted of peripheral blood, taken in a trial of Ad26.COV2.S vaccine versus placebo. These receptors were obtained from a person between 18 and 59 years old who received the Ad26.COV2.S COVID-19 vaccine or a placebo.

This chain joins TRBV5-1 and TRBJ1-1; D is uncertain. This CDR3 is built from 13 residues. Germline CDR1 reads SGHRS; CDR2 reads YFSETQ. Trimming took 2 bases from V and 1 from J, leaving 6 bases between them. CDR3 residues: CASSFNGNTEAFF. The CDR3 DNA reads TGCGCCAGCAGCTTTAACGGGAACACTGAAGCTTTCTTT.

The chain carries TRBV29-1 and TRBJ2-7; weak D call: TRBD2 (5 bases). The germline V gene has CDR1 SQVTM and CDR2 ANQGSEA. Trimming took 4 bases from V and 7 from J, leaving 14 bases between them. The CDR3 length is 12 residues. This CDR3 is CSVGLVPGEQYF. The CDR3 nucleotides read TGCAGCGTTGGCCTAGTGCCGGGGGAGCAGTACTTC.

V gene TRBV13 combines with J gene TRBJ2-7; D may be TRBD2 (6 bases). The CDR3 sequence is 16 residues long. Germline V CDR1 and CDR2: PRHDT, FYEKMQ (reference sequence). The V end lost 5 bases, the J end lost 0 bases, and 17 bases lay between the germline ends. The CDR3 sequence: CASSIGLTHSSYEQYF. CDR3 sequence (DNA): TGTGCCAGCAGCATCGGACTAACCCATAGCTCCTACGAGCAGTACTTC. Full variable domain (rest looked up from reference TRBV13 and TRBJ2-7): AAGVIQSPRHLIKEKRETATLKCYPIPRHDTVYWYQQGPGQDPQFLISFYEKMQSDKGSIPDRFSAQQFSDYHSELNMSSLELGDSALYFCASSIGLTHSSYEQYFGPGTRLTVT.

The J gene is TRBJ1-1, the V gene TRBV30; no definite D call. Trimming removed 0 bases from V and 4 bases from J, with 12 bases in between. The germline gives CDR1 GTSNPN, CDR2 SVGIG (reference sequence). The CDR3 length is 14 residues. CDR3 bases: TGTGCCTGGAGTGTACGGGCCGGGTTCACTGAAGCTTTCTTT. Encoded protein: CAWSVRAGFTEAFF.

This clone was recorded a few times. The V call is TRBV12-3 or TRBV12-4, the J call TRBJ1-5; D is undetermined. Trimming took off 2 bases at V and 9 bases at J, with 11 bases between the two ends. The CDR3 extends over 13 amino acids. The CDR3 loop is CASSLSPRVPQHF. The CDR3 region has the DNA TGTGCCAGCAGTTTAAGCCCTCGGGTGCCCCAGCATTTT.

The CDR3 DNA follows: TGTGCCAGTTTACAGGGGCCTTATAATTCACCCCTCCACTTT. Translation gives CASLQGPYNSPLHF. J is TRBJ1-6 and V is TRBV6-6, with 7 nucleotides matching TRBD1. The CDR3 runs to 14 residues. Germline V gene data show CDR1 as MNHNY and CDR2 as SVGAGI (reference sequence). J gave up 4 bases and V 9 bases, and 6 bases lay outside the gene matches.

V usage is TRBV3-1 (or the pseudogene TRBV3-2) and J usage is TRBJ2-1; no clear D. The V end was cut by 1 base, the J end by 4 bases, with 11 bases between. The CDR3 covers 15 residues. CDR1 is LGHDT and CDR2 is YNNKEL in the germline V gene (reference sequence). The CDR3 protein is CASSQGPSPYNEQFF. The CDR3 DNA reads TGTGCCAGCAGCCAAGGACCCTCTCCGTACAATGAGCAGTTCTTC.

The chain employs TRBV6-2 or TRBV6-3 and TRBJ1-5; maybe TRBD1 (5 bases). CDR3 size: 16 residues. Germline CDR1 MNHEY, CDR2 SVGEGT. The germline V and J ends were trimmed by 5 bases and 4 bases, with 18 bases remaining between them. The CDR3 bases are TGTGCCAGCAGTAGGTTAGTAACAGGATCAAATCAGCCCCAGCATTTT. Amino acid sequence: CASSRLVTGSNQPQHF.